This TCR beta chain emerged from a study of cytomegalovirus exposure and HLA in healthy donors. Study-level points and caveats: Most TCR beta V segments were productive about 90% or about 30% of the time in an earlier analysis. Overall, some 160 TCR beta chains were annotated as cytomegalovirus-associated. Among donors in an Asian-associated ancestry cluster, a later analysis reportedly found fewer N-insertions than the roughly 700-donor mean.

Trimming pared 5 bases from V and 0 bases from J, leaving 10 bases between. CDR1 is MRHNA and CDR2 is SNTAGT in the germline V gene. The CDR3 extends over 15 amino acids. Turning to this clone: The antigen remains unidentified.

PCR involved 60 Vbeta and 13 Jbeta primers. TCRdb's table, derived via immunoSEQ multiplex PCR, lists solely in-frame clones and lacks some. This table has about 140,000 clones, around 84% appearing once. The sample consisted of PBMCs. This clonotype was sampled from a boy aged 2 to 9 in good health and CMV-seronegative. The V call is TRBV6-4, the J call TRBJ2-2; a possible D gene is TRBD1 (5 bases). CDR3: CASSRGQSNTGELFF. The DNA for the CDR3 is TGTGCCAGCAGTAGAGGACAATCGAACACCGGGGAGCTGTTTTTT.